This entry features one T cell receptor beta chain sequence. The antigen is undetermined. These data come from a study of T cells in women clearing cervical HPV infection. Study-level information: No precancer developed; the control's incident HPV16 infection cleared within 12 months. Regarding the study as a whole: It is unknown whether associations predate infection; no effector/memory or HPV-specific sorting. A classifier using richness and V gene abundances reached an AUC of more than 0.8.

Using immunoSEQ multiplex PCR, the repertoire was profiled, and TCRdb retains in-frame clones only, with some absent. The table for this sample gives about 22,000 clones. Sample: blood buffy coat. The TCR was taken from a woman aged 18-70 years with a cervical HPV16 infection that either progressed to CIN3+ or cleared (not recorded which).

The DNA read from the CDR3 is TGTGCCAGCAGCCCTTGGAGGAGCGGGAACGATGAG. Translating gives CASSPWRSGNDE. The complete CDR3 reads CASSPWRSGNDEQFF. This sequence joins TRBV7-2 and TRBJ2-1; TRBD2 agrees at 7 bases. The read is 3 residues too short to cover the CDR3 end, so that end is filled in from the germline J gene. V lost 5 bases to trimming and J lost 8 bases; unmatched junction nucleotides: 12. The CDR3 is 15 amino acids. Germline values: CDR1 SGHTA, CDR2 FQGNSA. Full variable domain (missing parts from reference TRBV7-2 and TRBJ2-1): GAGVSQSPSNKVTEKGKDVELRCDPISGHTALYWYRQSLGQGLEFLIYFQGNSAPDKSGLPSDRFSAERTGGSVSTLTIQRTQQEDSAVYLCASSPWRSGNDEQFFGPGTRLTVL.